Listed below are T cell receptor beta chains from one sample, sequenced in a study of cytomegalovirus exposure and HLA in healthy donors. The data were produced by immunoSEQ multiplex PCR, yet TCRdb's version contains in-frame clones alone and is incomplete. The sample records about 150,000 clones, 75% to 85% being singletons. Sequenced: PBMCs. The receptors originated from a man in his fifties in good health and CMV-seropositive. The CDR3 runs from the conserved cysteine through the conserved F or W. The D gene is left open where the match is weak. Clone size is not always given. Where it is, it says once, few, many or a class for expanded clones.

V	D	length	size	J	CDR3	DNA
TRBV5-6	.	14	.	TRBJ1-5	CASSFRGNNQPQHF	TGTGCCAGCAGCTTCCGGGGGAACAATCAGCCCCAGCATTTT
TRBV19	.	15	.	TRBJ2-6	CASSTLAAGANVLTF	TGTGCCAGTAGTACGTTGGCAGCTGGGGCCAACGTCCTGACTTTC
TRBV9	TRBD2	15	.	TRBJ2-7	CASSVGLAEAYEQYF	TGTGCCAGCAGCGTAGGACTAGCGGAAGCCTACGAGCAGTACTTC
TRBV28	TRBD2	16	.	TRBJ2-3	CASSSLRGERPDTQYF	TGTGCCAGCAGTTCCCTCCGGGGGGAGCGTCCAGATACGCAGTATTTT
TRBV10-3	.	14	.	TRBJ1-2	CAISEAAGEAGYTF	TGTGCCATCAGTGAGGCCGCCGGGGAGGCTGGCTACACCTTC
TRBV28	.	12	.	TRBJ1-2	CASSLGGYGYTF	TGTGCCAGCAGTTTAGGCGGGTATGGCTACACCTTC
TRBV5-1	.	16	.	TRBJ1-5	CASSFGGALGNQPQHF	TGCGCCAGCAGCTTTGGAGGGGCCTTAGGCAATCAGCCCCAGCATTTT
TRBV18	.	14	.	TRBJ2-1	CASSRGLQSNEQFF	TGTGCCAGCTCAAGAGGACTACAAAGCAATGAGCAGTTCTTC
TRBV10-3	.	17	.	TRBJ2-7	CAISESGRGSGNYEQYF	TGTGCCATCAGTGAGTCAGGTCGCGGTAGCGGAAATTACGAGCAGTACTTC
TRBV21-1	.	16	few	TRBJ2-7	CASSHPGLAGAGEQYF	TGTGCCAGCAGCCATCCAGGGCTAGCGGGAGCCGGCGAGCAGTACTTC
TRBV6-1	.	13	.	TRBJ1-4	CASSEERAEKLFF	TGTGCCAGCAGTGAAGAGCGGGCGGAAAAACTGTTTTTT
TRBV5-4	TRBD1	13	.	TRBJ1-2	CASSPDRVGGYTF	TGTGCCAGCAGCCCCGACAGGGTTGGTGGCTACACCTTC
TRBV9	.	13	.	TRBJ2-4	CASSLQAKNIQYF	TGTGCCAGCAGCCTACAGGCCAAAAACATTCAGTACTTC
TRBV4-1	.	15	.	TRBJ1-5	CASSQEARSNQPQHF	TGCGCCAGCAGCCAAGAGGCCCGTAGCAATCAGCCCCAGCATTTT
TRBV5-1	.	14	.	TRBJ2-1	CASSLLLSGNEQFF	TGCGCCAGCAGCTTGTTGCTTAGTGGCAATGAGCAGTTCTTC
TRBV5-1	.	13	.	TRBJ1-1	CASSLTRDLEAFF	TGCGCCAGCAGCTTGACCAGGGATTTGGAGGCTTTCTTT
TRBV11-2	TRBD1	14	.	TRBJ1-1	CASSQGQLNTEAFF	TGTGCCAGCAGCCAGGGACAGCTGAACACTGAAGCTTTCTTT
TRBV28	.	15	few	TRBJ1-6	CASRTVSSYNSPLHF	TGTGCCAGTAGGACAGTCAGCTCCTATAATTCACCCCTCCACTTT
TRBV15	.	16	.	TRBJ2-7	CATSRDFGALSYEQYF	TGTGCCACCAGCAGAGATTTCGGTGCTTTATCCTACGAGCAGTACTTC
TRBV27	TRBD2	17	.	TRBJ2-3	CASSSPRTSGSVDTQYF	TGTGCCAGCAGTTCGCCCCGGACTAGCGGGAGTGTAGATACGCAGTATTTT
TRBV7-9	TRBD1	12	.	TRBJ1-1	CASSLTGGEAFF	TGTGCCAGCAGCTTGACAGGGGGCGAAGCTTTCTTT
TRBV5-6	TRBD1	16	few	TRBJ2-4	CASSTRDRGPGNIQYF	TGTGCCAGCAGCACCCGGGACAGGGGCCCGGGAAACATTCAGTACTTC
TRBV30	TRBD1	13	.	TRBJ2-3	CAWSVQGSDTQYF	TGTGCCTGGAGTGTACAGGGGTCAGATACGCAGTATTTT
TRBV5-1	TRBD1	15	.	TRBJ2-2	CASSLRTGVAGELFF	TGCGCCAGCAGCTTGCGTACAGGGGTTGCCGGGGAGCTGTTTTTT
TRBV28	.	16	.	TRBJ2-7	CASREARGDTFYEQYF	TGTGCCAGCAGAGAAGCCAGGGGCGATACTTTCTACGAGCAGTACTTC
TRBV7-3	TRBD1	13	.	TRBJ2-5	CASSLTGSETQYF	TGTGCCAGCAGCTTGACAGGGTCGGAGACCCAGTACTTC
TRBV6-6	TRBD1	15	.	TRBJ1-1	CASSYSGQGASEAFF	TGTGCCAGCAGTTACTCAGGACAGGGGGCCAGTGAAGCTTTCTTT
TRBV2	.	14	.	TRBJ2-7	CASRRGGLSYEQYF	TGTGCCAGCAGGAGGGGGGGGCTCTCCTACGAGCAGTACTTC
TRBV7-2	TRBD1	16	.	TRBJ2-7	CASSINLGQGPHEQYF	TGTGCCAGCAGCATAAACTTGGGACAGGGGCCCCACGAGCAGTACTTC
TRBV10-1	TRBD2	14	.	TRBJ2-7	CASSSSGVPYEQYF	TGCGCCAGCAGCTCTAGCGGGGTACCCTACGAGCAGTACTTC
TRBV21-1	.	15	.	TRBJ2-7	CASSKSGREVYEQYF	TGTGCCAGCAGCAAATCCGGCAGGGAGGTCTACGAGCAGTACTTC
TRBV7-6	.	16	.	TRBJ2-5	CASSLGVGGNKETQYF	TGTGCCAGCAGCTTAGGCGTTGGCGGGAACAAAGAGACCCAGTACTTC
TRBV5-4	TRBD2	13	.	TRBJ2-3	CASSGGLAGVGYF	TGTGCCAGCAGCGGGGGACTAGCGGGAGTAGGGTATTTT
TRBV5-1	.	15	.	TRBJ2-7	CASSLAAGLKGEQYF	TGCGCCAGCAGCTTGGCGGCGGGATTGAAGGGAGAGCAGTACTTC
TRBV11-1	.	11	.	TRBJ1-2	CASSSHRSYTF	TGTGCCAGCAGCTCACATCGCTCCTACACCTTC
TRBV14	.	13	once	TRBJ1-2	CASSLQANYGYTF	TGTGCCAGCAGCCTCCAGGCCAACTATGGCTACACCTTC
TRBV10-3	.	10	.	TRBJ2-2	CASRDGELFF	TGTGCCTCCCGAGACGGGGAGCTGTTTTTT
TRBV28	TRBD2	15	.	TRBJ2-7	CASSHGGEGSYEQYF	TGTGCCAGTAGCCATGGAGGGGAGGGGTCCTACGAGCAGTACTTC
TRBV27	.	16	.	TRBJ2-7	CASSLSASLGAYEQYF	TGTGCCAGCAGTTTATCTGCTTCTTTAGGAGCCTACGAGCAGTACTTC
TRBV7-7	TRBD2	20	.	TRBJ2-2	CASSLASVIGTNPITGELFF	TGTGCTAGCAGCTTAGCTTCGGTCATTGGGACTAATCCAATCACCGGGGAGCTGTTTTTT
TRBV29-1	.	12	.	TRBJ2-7	CSARPHDYEQYF	TGCAGCGCCCGGCCCCACGACTACGAGCAGTACTTC